The present T cell receptor (beta chain) was sequenced within a study of cytomegalovirus exposure and HLA in healthy donors. Study-wide results and limits: There were some public TCRs occurring in many donors, but most TCR sequences were rare.

Using immunoSEQ multiplex PCR, the repertoire was profiled, and TCRdb retains in-frame clones only, with some absent. The table records about 110,000 clones, roughly 89% of them present only once. On this clone itself: Its antigen is as yet unknown.

V lost 3 bases, J lost 5 bases, and 11 bases lay in between. Germline CDR1 and CDR2: MDHEN and SYDVKM. The CDR3 covers 13 residues. The V call is TRBV28, the J call TRBJ2-7; D is uncertain. Sequencing was done on a sample of PBMCs. The sequence derives from a woman younger than 35 in good health and CMV-seronegative. CDR3 bases: TGTGCCAGCAGTTTGGTTAGTTTTCACGAGCAGTACTTC. It is translated as CASSLVSFHEQYF. Full variable domain (remainder filled in from reference TRBV28 and TRBJ2-7): DVKVTQSSRYLVKRTGEKVFLECVQDMDHENMFWYRQDPGLGLRLIYFSYDVKMKEKGDIPEGYSVSREKKERFSLILESASTNQTSMYLCASSLVSFHEQYFGPGTRLTVT.